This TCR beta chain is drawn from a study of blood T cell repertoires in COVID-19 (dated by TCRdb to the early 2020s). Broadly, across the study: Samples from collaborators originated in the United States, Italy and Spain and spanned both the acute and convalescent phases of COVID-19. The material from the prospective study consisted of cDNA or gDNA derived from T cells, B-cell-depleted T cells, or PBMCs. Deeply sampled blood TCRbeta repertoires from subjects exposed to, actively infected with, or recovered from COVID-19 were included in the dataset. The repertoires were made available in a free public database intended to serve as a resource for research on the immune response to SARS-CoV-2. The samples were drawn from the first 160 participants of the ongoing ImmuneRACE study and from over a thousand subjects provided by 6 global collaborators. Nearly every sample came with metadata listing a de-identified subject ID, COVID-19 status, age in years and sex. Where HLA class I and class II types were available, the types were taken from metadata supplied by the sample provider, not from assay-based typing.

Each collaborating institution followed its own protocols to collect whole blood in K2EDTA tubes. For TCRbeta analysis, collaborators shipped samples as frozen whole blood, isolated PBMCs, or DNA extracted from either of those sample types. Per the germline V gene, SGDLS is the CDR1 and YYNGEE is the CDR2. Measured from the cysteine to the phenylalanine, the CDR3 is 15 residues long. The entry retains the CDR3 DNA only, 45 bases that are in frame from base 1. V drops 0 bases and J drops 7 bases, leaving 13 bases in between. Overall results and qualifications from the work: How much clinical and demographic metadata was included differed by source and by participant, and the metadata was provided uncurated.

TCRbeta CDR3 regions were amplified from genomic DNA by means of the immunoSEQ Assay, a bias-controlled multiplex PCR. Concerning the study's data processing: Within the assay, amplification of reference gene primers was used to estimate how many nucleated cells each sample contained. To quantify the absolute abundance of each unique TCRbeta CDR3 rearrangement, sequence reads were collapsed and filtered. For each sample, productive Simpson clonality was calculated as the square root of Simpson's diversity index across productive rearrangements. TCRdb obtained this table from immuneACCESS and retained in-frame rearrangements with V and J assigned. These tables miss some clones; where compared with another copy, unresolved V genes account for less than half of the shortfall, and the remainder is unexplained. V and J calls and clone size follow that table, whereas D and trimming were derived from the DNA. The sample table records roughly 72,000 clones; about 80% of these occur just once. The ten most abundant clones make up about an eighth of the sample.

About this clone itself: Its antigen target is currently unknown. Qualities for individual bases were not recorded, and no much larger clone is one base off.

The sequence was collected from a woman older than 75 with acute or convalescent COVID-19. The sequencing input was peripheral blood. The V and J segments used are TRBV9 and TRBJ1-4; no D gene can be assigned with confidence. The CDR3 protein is CASSVDGRTAEKLFF. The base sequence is TGTGCCAGCAGCGTAGATGGGAGAACGGCTGAAAAACTGTTTTTT.